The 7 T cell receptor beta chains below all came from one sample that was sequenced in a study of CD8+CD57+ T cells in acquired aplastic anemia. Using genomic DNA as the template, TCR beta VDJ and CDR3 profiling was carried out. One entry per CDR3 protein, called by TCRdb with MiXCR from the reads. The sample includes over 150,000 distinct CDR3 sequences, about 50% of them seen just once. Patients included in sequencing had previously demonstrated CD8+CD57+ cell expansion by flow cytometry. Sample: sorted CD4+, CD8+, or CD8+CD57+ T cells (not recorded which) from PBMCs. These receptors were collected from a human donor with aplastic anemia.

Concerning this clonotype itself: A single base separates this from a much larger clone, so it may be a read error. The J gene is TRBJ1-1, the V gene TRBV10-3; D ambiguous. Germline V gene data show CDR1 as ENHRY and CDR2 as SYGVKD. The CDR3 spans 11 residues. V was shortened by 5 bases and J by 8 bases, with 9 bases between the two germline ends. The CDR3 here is CAISYPTEAFF. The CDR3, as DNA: TGTGCCATCAGTTACCCAACCGAAGCTTTCTTT.

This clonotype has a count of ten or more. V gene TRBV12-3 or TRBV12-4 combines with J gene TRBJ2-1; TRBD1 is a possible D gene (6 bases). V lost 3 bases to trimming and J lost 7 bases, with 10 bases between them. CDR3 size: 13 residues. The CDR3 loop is CASSFGTRNEQFF. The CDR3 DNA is TGTGCCAGCAGTTTCGGGACACGGAATGAGCAGTTCTTC.

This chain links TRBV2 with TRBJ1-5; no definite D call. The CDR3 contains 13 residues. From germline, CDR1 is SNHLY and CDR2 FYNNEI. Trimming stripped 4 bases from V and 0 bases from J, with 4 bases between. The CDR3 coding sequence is TGTGCCAGCAGTGCCGATAGCAATCAGCCCCAGCATTTT. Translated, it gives CASSADSNQPQHF.

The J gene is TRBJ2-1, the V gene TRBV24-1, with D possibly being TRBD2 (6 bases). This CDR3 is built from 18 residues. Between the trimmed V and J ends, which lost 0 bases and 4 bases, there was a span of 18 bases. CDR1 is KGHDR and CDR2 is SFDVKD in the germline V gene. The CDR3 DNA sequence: TGTGCCACCAGTGATTTGTCAGGAGGGGCAACTCCTTACAATGAGCAGTTCTTC. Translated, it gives CATSDLSGGATPYNEQFF.

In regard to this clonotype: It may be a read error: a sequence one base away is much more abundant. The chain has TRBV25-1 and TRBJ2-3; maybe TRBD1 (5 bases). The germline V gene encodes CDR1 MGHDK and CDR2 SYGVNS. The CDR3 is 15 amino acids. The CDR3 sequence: CASSLGVQKTGTQYF. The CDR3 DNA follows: TGTGCCAGCAGCTTGGGTGTACAAAAAACAGGTACGCAGTATTTT.

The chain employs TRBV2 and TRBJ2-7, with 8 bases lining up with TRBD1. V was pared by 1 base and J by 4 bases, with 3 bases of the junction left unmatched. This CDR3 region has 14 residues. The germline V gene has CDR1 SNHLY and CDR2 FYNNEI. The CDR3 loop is CASSEEGTGYEQYF. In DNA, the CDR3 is TGTGCCAGCAGTGAAGAAGGGACAGGTTACGAGCAGTACTTC.

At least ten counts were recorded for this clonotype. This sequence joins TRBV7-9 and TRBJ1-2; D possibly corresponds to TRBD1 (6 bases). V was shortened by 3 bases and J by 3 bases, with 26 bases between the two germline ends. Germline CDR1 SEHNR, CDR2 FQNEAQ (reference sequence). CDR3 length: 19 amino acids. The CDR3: CASSFPPVRMNRAHYGYTF. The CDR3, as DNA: TGTGCCAGCAGCTTTCCCCCTGTACGGATGAACAGGGCCCACTATGGCTACACCTTC.